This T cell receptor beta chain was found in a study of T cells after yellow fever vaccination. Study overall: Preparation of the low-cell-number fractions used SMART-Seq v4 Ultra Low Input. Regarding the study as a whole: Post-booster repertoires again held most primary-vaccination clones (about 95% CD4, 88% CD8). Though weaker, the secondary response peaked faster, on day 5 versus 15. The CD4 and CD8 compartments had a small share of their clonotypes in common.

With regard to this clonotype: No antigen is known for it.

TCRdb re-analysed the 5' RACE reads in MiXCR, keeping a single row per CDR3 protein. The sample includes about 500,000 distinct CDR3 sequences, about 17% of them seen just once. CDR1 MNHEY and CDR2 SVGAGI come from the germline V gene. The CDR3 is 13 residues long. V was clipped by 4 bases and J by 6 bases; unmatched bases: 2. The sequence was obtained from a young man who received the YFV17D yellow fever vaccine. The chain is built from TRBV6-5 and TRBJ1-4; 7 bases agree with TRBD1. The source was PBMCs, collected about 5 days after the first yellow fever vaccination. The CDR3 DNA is TGTGCCAGCAGTTCCGGGACAGATGAAAAACTGTTTTTT. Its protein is CASSSGTDEKLFF.